A selection of T cell receptor beta chains follows, all from one sample in a study of prognosis after radiotherapy for stage I lung cancer. TCRdb ran MiXCR on the multiplex PCR reads and lists one entry per CDR3 protein. The sample lists under 50,000 distinct CDR3 sequences; roughly 25% were seen once. Sequenced here: PBMCs, sampled before or after stereotactic body radiation therapy (not recorded which). These receptors were taken from a donor aged 50 or older with non-small cell lung cancer. CDR3s include the opening cysteine and the closing phenylalanine or tryptophan. The order of the fields is J gene, clone size, D gene, V gene, CDR3 protein, CDR3 DNA. A D gene is named only where the DNA matches it firmly. Expanded clones get a size class; other rows say once, few or many, or leave the size out.

TRBJ1-3,many,.,TRBV4-2,CASSQDGPNSSGNTIYF,TGTGCCAGCAGCCAAGACGGCCCGAACAGCTCTGGAAACACCATATATTTT
TRBJ2-1,many,.,TRBV20-1,CSARDNEQFF,TGCAGTGCGCGCGACAATGAGCAGTTCTTC
TRBJ1-6,many,TRBD1,TRBV5-4,CASSFTGQYNSPLHF,TGTGCCAGCAGCTTCACGGGACAGTATAATTCACCCCTCCACTTT
TRBJ2-3,many,.,TRBV30,CAWTLIRVADTQYF,TGTGCCTGGACCCTCATCAGGGTTGCAGATACGCAGTATTTT
TRBJ2-3,many,TRBD1,TRBV29-1,CSVATGGVSTDTQYF,TGCAGCGTGGCAACAGGGGGCGTGAGCACAGATACGCAGTATTTT
TRBJ2-7,many,TRBD2,TRBV20-1,CSANPLAAGLYEQYF,TGCAGTGCGAACCCTCTAGCGGCGGGATTATACGAGCAGTACTTC
TRBJ1-5,many,TRBD1,TRBV6-1,CASAGQAHRSNQPQHF,TGTGCCAGCGCCGGACAGGCTCATAGGAGCAATCAGCCCCAGCATTTT
TRBJ2-5,once,.,TRBV28,CASKEASNTGETQYF,TGTGCCAGCAAGGAGGCTAGTAATACGGGGGAGACCCAGTACTTC
TRBJ2-5,many,TRBD2,TRBV27,CASSTSGAETQYF,TGTGCCAGCAGTACCAGCGGGGCAGAGACCCAGTACTTC
TRBJ2-1,.,.,TRBV7-9,CASRHASRNEQF,TGTGCCAGCAGGCATGCCTCAAGGAATGAGCAGTTC
TRBJ1-2,many,.,TRBV5-5,CASSLPGESGYTF,TGTGCCAGCAGCTTACCGGGAGAGAGTGGCTACACCTTC
TRBJ2-1,many,.,TRBV10-3,CAISEPLSSYEQFF,TGTGCCATCAGTGAGCCGCTCTCTAGCTATGAGCAGTTCTTC
TRBJ2-7,medium-sized,TRBD2,TRBV20-1,CSVRAGVNEQYF,TGCAGTGTTAGGGCGGGAGTGAACGAGCAGTACTTC
TRBJ1-5,.,TRBD1,TRBV20-1,CSAKGTVNQPQHF,TGCAGTGCTAAAGGGACAGTAAATCAGCCCCAGCATTTT
TRBJ2-1,many,.,TRBV5-5,CASSLVQLRGEQFF,TGTGCCAGCAGCTTGGTCCAGCTGCGTGGGGAGCAGTTCTTC
TRBJ2-4,many,.,TRBV18,CASSPGFKTGLDKNIQYF,TGTGCCAGCTCCCCCGGTTTTAAGACGGGACTTGACAAAAACATTCAGTACTTC
TRBJ2-7,many,TRBD1,TRBV28,CASSRAGTGAYEQYF,TGTGCCAGCAGCCGGGCGGGGACAGGGGCCTACGAGCAGTACTTC
TRBJ2-5,many,.,TRBV18,CASSPPSAGTQETQYF,TGTGCCAGCTCACCACCATCCGCGGGCACCCAAGAGACCCAGTACTTC
TRBJ2-3,many,TRBD1,TRBV18,CASSPRTGLATDTQYF,TGTGCCAGCTCACCAAGGACAGGGTTGGCCACAGATACGCAGTATTTT
TRBJ1-5,many,.,TRBV25-1,CASSRSGDGQPQHF,TGTGCCAGCAGTCGGTCAGGGGATGGTCAGCCCCAGCATTTT
TRBJ2-7,many,.,TRBV3-1,CASSQVEGHSYEQYF,TGTGCCAGCAGCCAAGTAGAGGGGCACTCCTACGAGCAGTACTTC
TRBJ2-1,.,.,TRBV20-1,CSARQGCLNEQFF,TGCAGTGCTAGACAGGGGTGTTTGAATGAGCAGTTCTTC
TRBJ1-1,many,.,TRBV9,CASSVRDTPNTEAFF,TGTGCCAGCAGCGTCCGGGACACCCCGAACACTGAAGCTTTCTTT
TRBJ2-1,many,.,TRBV11-2,CASSSWGGAWNEQFF,TGTGCCAGCAGCTCCTGGGGGGGGGCCTGGAATGAGCAGTTCTTC
TRBJ1-5,many,TRBD1,TRBV11-2,CASSFAGGGQPQHF,TGTGCCAGCAGCTTTGCAGGGGGCGGTCAGCCCCAGCATTTT
TRBJ1-2,many,.,TRBV27,CASSSPGAANYGYTF,TGTGCCAGCAGCTCCCCCGGGGCTGCTAACTATGGCTACACCTTC
TRBJ2-7,many,.,TRBV30,CAWSWASAGEQYF,TGTGCCTGGAGTTGGGCTTCGGCCGGCGAGCAGTACTTC